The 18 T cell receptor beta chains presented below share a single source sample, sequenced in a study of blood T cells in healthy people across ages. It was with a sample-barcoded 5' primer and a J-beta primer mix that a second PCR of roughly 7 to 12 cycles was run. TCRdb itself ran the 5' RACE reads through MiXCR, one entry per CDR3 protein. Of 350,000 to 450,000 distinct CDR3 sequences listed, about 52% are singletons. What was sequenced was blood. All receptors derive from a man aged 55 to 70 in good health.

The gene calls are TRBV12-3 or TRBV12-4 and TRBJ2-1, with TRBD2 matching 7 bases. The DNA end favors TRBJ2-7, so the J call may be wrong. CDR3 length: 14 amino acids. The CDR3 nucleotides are TGTGCCAGCACCCAGACTAGCCTCTACAATGAGCAGTACTTC. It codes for CASTQTSLYNEQYF.

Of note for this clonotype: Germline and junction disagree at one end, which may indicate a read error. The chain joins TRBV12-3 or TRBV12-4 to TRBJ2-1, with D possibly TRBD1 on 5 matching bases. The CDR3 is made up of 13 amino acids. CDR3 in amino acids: CASSLGAYNEQFF. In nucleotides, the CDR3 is TGTGCCAGCAGCTTAGGGGCCTACAATGAGCAGTTCTTC.

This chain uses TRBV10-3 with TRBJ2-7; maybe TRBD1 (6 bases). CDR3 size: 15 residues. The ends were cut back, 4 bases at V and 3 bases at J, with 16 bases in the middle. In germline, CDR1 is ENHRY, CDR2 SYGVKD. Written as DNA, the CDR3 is TGTGCCATCAGTGGAGTCCGACAGGTTAGCTACGAGCAGTACTTC. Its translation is CAISGVRQVSYEQYF.

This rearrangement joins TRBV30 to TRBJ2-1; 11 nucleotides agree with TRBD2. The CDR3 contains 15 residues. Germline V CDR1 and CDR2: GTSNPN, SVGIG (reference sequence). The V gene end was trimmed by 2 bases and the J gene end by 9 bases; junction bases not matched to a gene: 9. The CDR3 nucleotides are TGTGCCTGGAGTCGGGGTAGCGGGGGGGTAACTGAGCAGTTCTTC. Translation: CAWSRGSGGVTEQFF. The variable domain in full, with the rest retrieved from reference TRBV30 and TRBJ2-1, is SQTIHQWPATLVQPVGSPLSLECTVEGTSNPNLYWYRQAAGRGLQLLFYSVGIGQISSEVPQNLSASRPQDRQFILSSKKLLLSDSGFYLCAWSRGSGGVTEQFFGPGTRLTVL.

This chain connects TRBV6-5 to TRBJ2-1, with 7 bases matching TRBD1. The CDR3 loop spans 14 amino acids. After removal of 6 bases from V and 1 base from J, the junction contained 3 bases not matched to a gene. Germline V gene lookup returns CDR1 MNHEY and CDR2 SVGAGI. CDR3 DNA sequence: TGTGCCAGCAGACACAGGGGATCCTACAATGAGCAGTTCTTC. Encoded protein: CASRHRGSYNEQFF.

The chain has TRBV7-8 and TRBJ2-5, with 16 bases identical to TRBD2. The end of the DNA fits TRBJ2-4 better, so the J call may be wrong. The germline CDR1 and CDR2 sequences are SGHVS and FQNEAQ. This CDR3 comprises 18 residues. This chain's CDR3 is CASSLTGTSGRARDIQYF. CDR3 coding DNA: TGTGCCAGCAGCCTAACCGGGACTAGCGGGAGGGCCCGGGACATTCAGTACTTC.

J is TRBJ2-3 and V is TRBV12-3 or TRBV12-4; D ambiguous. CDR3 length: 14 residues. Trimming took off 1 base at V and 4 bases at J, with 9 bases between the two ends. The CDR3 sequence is CASSLVDAADTQYF. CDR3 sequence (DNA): TGTGCCAGCAGTTTAGTGGACGCCGCAGATACGCAGTATTTT.

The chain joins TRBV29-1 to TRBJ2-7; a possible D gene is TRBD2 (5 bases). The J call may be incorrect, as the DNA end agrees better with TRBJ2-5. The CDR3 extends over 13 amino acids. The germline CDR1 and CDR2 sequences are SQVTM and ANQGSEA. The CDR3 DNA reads TGCAGCATTGGGATTCCGGGGTTGGGGACCCAGTACTTC. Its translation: CSIGIPGLGTQYF.

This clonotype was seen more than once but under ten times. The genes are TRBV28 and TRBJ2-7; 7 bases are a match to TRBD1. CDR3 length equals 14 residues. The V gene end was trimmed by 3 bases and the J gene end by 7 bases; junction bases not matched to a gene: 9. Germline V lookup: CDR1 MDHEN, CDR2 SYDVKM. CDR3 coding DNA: TGTGCCAGCAGTTTGGTCCCGGGACAGTCTGAGCAGTACTTC. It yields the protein CASSLVPGQSEQYF. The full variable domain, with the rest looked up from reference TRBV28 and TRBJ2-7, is DVKVTQSSRYLVKRTGEKVFLECVQDMDHENMFWYRQDPGLGLRLIYFSYDVKMKEKGDIPEGYSVSREKKERFSLILESASTNQTSMYLCASSLVPGQSEQYFGPGTRLTVT.

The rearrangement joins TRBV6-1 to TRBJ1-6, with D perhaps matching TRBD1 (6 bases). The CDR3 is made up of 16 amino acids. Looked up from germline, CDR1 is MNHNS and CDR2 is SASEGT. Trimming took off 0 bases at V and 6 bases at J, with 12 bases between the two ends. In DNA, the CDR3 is TGTGCCAGCAGTGAAGCTAGGGGGGCAGGTAATTCACCCCTCCACTTT. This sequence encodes CASSEARGAGNSPLHF.

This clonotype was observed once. CDR3 region: CATSDLTERIQETQYF. CDR3 coding DNA: TGTGCCACCAGTGACCTTACCGAGCGGATCCAAGAGACCCAGTACTTC. The V gene is TRBV24-1, the J gene TRBJ2-5, with a possible D match to TRBD2 (5 bases). Looked up from germline, CDR1 is KGHDR and CDR2 is SFDVKD. The CDR3 is made up of 16 amino acids. The germline V and J ends were trimmed by 4 bases and 1 base, with 15 bases remaining between them.

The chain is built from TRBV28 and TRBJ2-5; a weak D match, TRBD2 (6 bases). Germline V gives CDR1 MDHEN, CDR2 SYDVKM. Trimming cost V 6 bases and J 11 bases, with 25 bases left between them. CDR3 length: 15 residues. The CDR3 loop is CASRALRGTSYKQYF. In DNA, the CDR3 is TGTGCCAGCAGAGCCCTTCGCGGGACCTCCTACAAGCAGTACTTC.

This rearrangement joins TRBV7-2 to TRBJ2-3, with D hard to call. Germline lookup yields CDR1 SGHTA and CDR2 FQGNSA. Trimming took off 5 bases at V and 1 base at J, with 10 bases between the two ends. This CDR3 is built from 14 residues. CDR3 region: CASSPGHGTDTQYF. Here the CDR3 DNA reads TGTGCCAGCAGCCCCGGGCACGGCACAGATACGCAGTATTTT.

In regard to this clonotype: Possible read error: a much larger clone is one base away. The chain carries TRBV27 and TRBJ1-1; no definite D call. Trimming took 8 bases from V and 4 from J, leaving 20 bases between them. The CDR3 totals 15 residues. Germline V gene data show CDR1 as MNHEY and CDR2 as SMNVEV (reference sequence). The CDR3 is CASGPQKGVSTEAFF. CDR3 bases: TGTGCCAGCGGTCCCCAAAAGGGAGTGAGCACTGAAGCTTTCTTT.

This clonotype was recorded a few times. The CDR3 nucleotides read TGTGCCAGCAGTGACCCAACTAGCGGGGGTCCCTACGAGCAGTACTTC. Translated: CASSDPTSGGPYEQYF. The rearrangement links TRBV6-4 to TRBJ2-7; 11 bases fit TRBD2. Germline CDR1 and CDR2: MRHNA and SNTAGT. The V and J ends lost 2 bases and 2 bases, in that order; junction bases with no gene match: 5. The CDR3 contains 16 residues.

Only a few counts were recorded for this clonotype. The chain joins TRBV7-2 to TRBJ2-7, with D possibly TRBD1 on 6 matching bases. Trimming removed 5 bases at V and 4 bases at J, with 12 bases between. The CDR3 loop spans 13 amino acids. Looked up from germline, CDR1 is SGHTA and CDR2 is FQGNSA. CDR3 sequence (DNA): TGTGCCAGCAGCCACGACAGGAAATACGAGCAGTACTTC. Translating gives CASSHDRKYEQYF.

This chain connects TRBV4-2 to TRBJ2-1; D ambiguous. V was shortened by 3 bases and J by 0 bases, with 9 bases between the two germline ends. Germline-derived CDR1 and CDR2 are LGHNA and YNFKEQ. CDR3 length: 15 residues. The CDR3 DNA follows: TGTGCCAGCAGCCAGGTTTCAAGCTCCTACAATGAGCAGTTCTTC. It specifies CASSQVSSSYNEQFF.

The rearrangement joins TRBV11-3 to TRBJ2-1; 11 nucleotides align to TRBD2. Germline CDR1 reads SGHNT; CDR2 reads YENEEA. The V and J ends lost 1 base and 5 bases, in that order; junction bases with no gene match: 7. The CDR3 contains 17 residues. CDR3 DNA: TGTGCCAGCAGCTTAGGGGCCATAGCGGGGGGGAACAATGAGCAGTTCTTC. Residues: CASSLGAIAGGNNEQFF.